This T cell receptor beta chain was sequenced during a study of blood T cell repertoires in COVID-19. The CDR3 is made up of 10 amino acids. V lost 6 bases and J lost 5, with 3 bases in between. CDR1 is WSHSY and CDR2 is SAAADI in the germline V gene. As originally analysed: Using reference gene primer amplification, nucleated cell counts were estimated. Data came from immunoSEQ multiplex PCR; TCRdb stores just in-frame clones and leaves some out. The DNA gave D and trimming, while V, J and clone size come from that table. The sample has some 250,000 clones, approximately 87% seen once; the top ten hold roughly 12%. One Seattle source followed patients from active infection through their disease course.

Source material: peripheral blood. This chain links TRBV10-2 with TRBJ2-3; D not certain. The sequence was obtained from a woman aged 30 to 39 with COVID-19, enrolled during active disease. Written as DNA, the CDR3 is TGCGCCAGCAGCCAAGATACGCAGTATTTT. The encoded protein is CASSQDTQYF.